This TCR beta chain was captured in a study of blood T cell repertoires in COVID-19. Study in general: Donors in the United States, Italy and Spain gave samples during acute or convalescent COVID-19. T cells, B-cell-depleted T cells, or PBMCs provided the cDNA or gDNA that served as material.

In the authors' methods: Amplifying reference gene primers gave estimates of nucleated cell counts. Sequencing used immunoSEQ multiplex PCR; TCRdb keeps in-frame clones, though not all of them. The V and J calls and clone size were taken over from that table, and D and trimming were inferred from the DNA. Seen here are more than 85,000 clones, 80% to 85% observed once, and the top ten hold 30% to 45%. Trimming stripped 3 bases from V and 4 bases from J, with 16 bases between. This CDR3 comprises 16 residues. Germline lookup yields CDR1 MNHEY and CDR2 SMNVEV (reference sequence). The sequencing input was peripheral blood. This receptor was obtained from a man older than 75 with acute or convalescent COVID-19. V gene TRBV27 combines with J gene TRBJ2-1, with D perhaps TRBD2 (6 bases). Written as DNA, the CDR3 is TGTGCCAGCAGTTTCCGCGGGGCCCAGCAATACAATGAGCAGTTCTTC. It is translated as CASSFRGAQQYNEQFF.